This T cell receptor (beta chain) was identified in a study of blood T cell repertoires in COVID-19. At the level of the study: Researchers got acute and convalescent COVID-19 samples from the United States, Italy and Spain.

The germline CDR1 and CDR2 sequences are MNHEY and SMNVEV (reference sequence). The V and J ends lost 6 bases and 3 bases, in that order; junction bases with no gene match: 8. The CDR3 consists of 15 residues. The assay was immunoSEQ multiplex PCR, and TCRdb's table has in-frame clones only and misses some. The table has 110,000 to 150,000 clones, under 90% seen once. The chain employs TRBV27 and TRBJ2-3; TRBD1 matches 8 bases. The sequencing input was peripheral blood. The receptor was isolated from a man between 65 and 79 years old who had recovered from COVID-19. The CDR3 spells CASRRIQGATDTQYF. The CDR3 DNA follows: TGTGCCAGCAGACGGATCCAGGGGGCTACAGATACGCAGTATTTT.